A single T cell receptor (beta chain) is shown here with its context. Its specificity is not known. The data stem from a study of T cell responses to AZD1222 COVID-19 vaccine. Profiling relied on immunoSEQ multiplex PCR, and the TCRdb table lists in-frame clones only, not all of them. The sample lists more than 150,000 clones; about nine tenths were seen once. General study results and limits: Clonal diversity may have been underestimated, and the donors were mostly white British, with more females than males. CD4 TCRs linked to vaccination spanned spike, dominating at 160-218 and 743-854. Close to half of all spike-specific TCRs reportedly target regions of the variants that are unmutated.

The CDR3 runs to 12 residues. Trimming shortened V by 2 bases and J by 5 bases, and 3 bases separated the two germline ends. Germline CDR1 LNHNV, CDR2 YYDKDF (reference sequence). This sequence joins TRBV15 and TRBJ1-4; D is uncertain. This TCR was sampled from an adult in good health. The sequencing here drew on peripheral blood, taken on day 0 of AZD1222 vaccination. The CDR3 is CATSRLNEKLFF. The CDR3 DNA is TGTGCCACCAGCAGATTGAATGAAAAACTGTTTTTT. The whole variable domain, remainder taken from reference TRBV15 and TRBJ1-4, is DAMVIQNPRYQVTQFGKPVTLSCSQTLNHNVMYWYQQKSSQAPKLLFHYYDKDFNNEADTPDNFQSRRPNTSFCFLDIRSPGLGDTAMYLCATSRLNEKLFFGSGTQLSVL.